These 26 T cell receptor beta chains share one sample of origin, sequenced in a study of T cell changes during pregnancy in multiple sclerosis. Measured with immunoSEQ multiplex PCR; TCRdb has only the in-frame clones, and not every one. This table holds about 97,000 clones, 90% found once. Here the sequenced sample was peripheral blood, taken in the second trimester of pregnancy. These receptors all stem from a female donor in good health, enrolled as a control in a pregnancy study.

This clone came up once. The rearrangement joins TRBV7-9 to TRBJ2-1, with a weak D call TRBD2 (6 bases). V was shortened by 4 bases and J by 7 bases, with 14 bases between the two germline ends. From germline, CDR1 is SEHNR and CDR2 FQNEAQ (reference sequence). The CDR3 consists of 14 residues. CDR3 DNA: TGTGCCAGCAGCTCCCGGTGGGGGGTGAATGAGCAGTTCTTC. It yields the protein CASSSRWGVNEQFF.

V is TRBV7-2 and J is TRBJ2-3; 9 nucleotides align to TRBD2. CDR3 size: 17 residues. In germline, CDR1 is SGHTA, CDR2 FQGNSA. V trimming: 3 bases; J trimming: 2 bases; junction bases outside the gene matches: 9. The CDR3 is CASSLGSTSGPTDTQYF. The CDR3 region has the DNA TGTGCCAGCAGCTTGGGCTCGACTAGCGGACCCACAGATACGCAGTATTTT.

This chain connects TRBV2 to TRBJ1-3, with D unclear. V dropped 4 bases and J dropped 0 bases, with 10 bases sitting between them. Germline CDR1 SNHLY, CDR2 FYNNEI. CDR3 length equals 15 residues. CDR3 sequence: CASSVARHSGNTIYF. DNA for the CDR3: TGTGCCAGCAGTGTGGCCCGCCACTCTGGAAACACCATATATTTT. Based on the CDR3 plus reference TRBV2 and TRBJ1-3, the full variable domain is EPEVTQTPSHQVTQMGQEVILRCVPISNHLYFYWYRQILGQKVEFLVSFYNNEISEKSEIFDDQFSVERPDGSNFTLKIRSTKLEDSAMYFCASSVARHSGNTIYFGEGSWLTVV.

V gene TRBV19 combines with J gene TRBJ1-2, with 10 bases that match TRBD1. The CDR3 runs to 18 residues. The germline V gene encodes CDR1 LNHDA and CDR2 SQIVND (reference sequence). V was clipped by 7 bases and J by 4 bases; unmatched bases: 18. The CDR3 DNA follows: TGTGCCAGTACCGACCCGGGACAGGGGAGATTAAGGAGCTATGGCTACACCTTC. Protein: CASTDPGQGRLRSYGYTF. The full variable domain, its missing parts supplied by reference TRBV19 and TRBJ1-2, is DGGITQSPKYLFRKEGQNVTLSCEQNLNHDAMYWYRQDPGQGLRLIYYSQIVNDFQKGDIAEGYSVSREKKESFPLTVTSAQKNPTAFYLCASTDPGQGRLRSYGYTFGSGTRLTVV.

The V call is TRBV5-1, the J call TRBJ1-1; a possible D gene is TRBD1 (5 bases). Germline lookup yields CDR1 SGHRS and CDR2 YFSETQ. The CDR3 length is 18 residues. Between the trimmed V and J ends, which lost 1 base and 0 bases, there was a span of 19 bases. In nucleotides, the CDR3 is TGCGCCAGCAGCTTGACCTGGGGGGGGTCCCTTATGAACACTGAAGCTTTCTTT. Its translation is CASSLTWGGSLMNTEAFF.

The chain recombines TRBV28 with TRBJ1-2, with a weak D call TRBD1 (6 bases). Between the trimmed V and J ends, which lost 6 bases and 6 bases, there was a span of 14 bases. Germline values: CDR1 MDHEN, CDR2 SYDVKM. The CDR3 runs to 13 residues. CDR3 sequence: CASRAGGQDGYTF. CDR3 DNA: TGTGCCAGCAGGGCCGGGGGGCAGGATGGCTACACCTTC.

The chain has TRBV30 and TRBJ2-3, with D possibly TRBD1 on 6 matching bases. Germline V gene sequence: CDR1 GTSNPN, CDR2 SVGIG (reference sequence). CDR3 length: 15 amino acids. V was trimmed by 0 bases and J by 4 bases, leaving 14 bases between them. DNA for the CDR3: TGTGCCTGGAGTGTAGGGGGAACAGTCGCAGATACGCAGTATTTT. Translation gives CAWSVGGTVADTQYF.

With regard to this clone: One end of the junction does not line up with germline, which may come from a read error. J is TRBJ2-7 and V is TRBV7-7; 8 nucleotides match TRBD1. Germline assignment: CDR1 SSHAT and CDR2 FNYEAQ (reference sequence). This CDR3 spans 13 amino acids. The CDR3 DNA follows: TGTGCTAGCAGCGCCCACAGGGGGATCGAGCAGTACTTC. Translating it yields CASSAHRGIEQYF.

The chain joins TRBV19 to TRBJ2-1; 9 bases align to TRBD1. The CDR3 contains 15 residues. CDR1 LNHDA and CDR2 SQIVND come from the germline V gene (reference sequence). J gave up 5 bases and V 4 bases, and 6 bases lay outside the gene matches. This CDR3 is CASSTTWTGDNEQFF. CDR3 nucleotide sequence: TGTGCCAGTAGTACAACCTGGACAGGGGACAATGAGCAGTTCTTC.

The chain links TRBV7-2 to TRBJ2-7, with 14 bases aligning to TRBD2. CDR1 is SGHTA, CDR2 FQGNSA, per germline. This CDR3 spans 14 amino acids. The V and J ends lost 4 bases and 7 bases, in that order; junction bases with no gene match: 3. CDR3 loop: CASSSGLAGEEQYF. The CDR3 DNA follows: TGTGCCAGCAGCTCGGGACTAGCGGGGGAAGAGCAGTACTTC.

V and J are TRBV28 and TRBJ2-1; no clear D. Trimming left V 4 bases short and J 5 bases short, with 12 bases between. This CDR3 contains 14 residues. CDR1 is MDHEN and CDR2 is SYDVKM in the germline V gene. CDR3 bases: TGTGCCAGCAGTTCCCCGCCAGTCCACAATGAGCAGTTCTTC. Its translation: CASSSPPVHNEQFF.

DNA for the CDR3: TGCGCCAGCAGCCAACCGCCGGGACAGCAAAACACTGAAGCTTTCTTT. Translated, it gives CASSQPPGQQNTEAFF. This chain joins TRBV4-1 and TRBJ1-1, with 7 bases aligning to TRBD1. Unmatched junction bases numbered 8, after V lost 2 bases and J lost 2 bases. The CDR3 spans 16 residues. The germline CDR1 and CDR2 sequences are MGHRA and YSYEKL.

This chain joins TRBV6-1 and TRBJ2-1, with TRBD1 matching 12 bases. The ends lost 3 bases at V and 9 bases at J; junction bases unmatched: 6. The CDR3 extends over 15 amino acids. Germline CDR1 is MNHNS and CDR2 is SASEGT. CDR3 amino acids: CASSDRDRGPGEQFF. CDR3 nucleotide sequence: TGTGCCAGCAGTGACCGGGACAGGGGGCCGGGTGAGCAGTTCTTC.

This chain joins TRBV27 and TRBJ2-5; D unresolved. V gave up 2 bases and J gave up 4 bases, with 11 bases separating them. This CDR3 comprises 14 residues. Germline V gene data show CDR1 as MNHEY and CDR2 as SMNVEV (reference sequence). The CDR3 nucleotides read TGTGCCAGCAGTTTAGGGCAGTCGGTAGAGACCCAGTACTTC. It is translated as CASSLGQSVETQYF.

V is TRBV5-6 and J is TRBJ2-1; TRBD1 might be the D (6 bases). This CDR3 is built from 16 residues. V was shortened by 0 bases and J by 3 bases, with 13 bases between the two germline ends. The germline CDR1 and CDR2 sequences are SGHDT and YYEEEE. This chain's CDR3 is CASSLEVRGYYNEQFF. The CDR3 region has the DNA TGTGCCAGCAGCTTGGAGGTTAGGGGGTACTACAATGAGCAGTTCTTC. The full variable domain, completed using reference TRBV5-6 and TRBJ2-1, is DAGVTQSPTHLIKTRGQQVTLRCSPKSGHDTVSWYQQALGQGPQFIFQYYEEEERQRGNFPDRFSGHQFPNYSSELNVNALLLGDSALYLCASSLEVRGYYNEQFFGPGTRLTVL.

This CDR3 is CASSYRRDNEKLFF. The CDR3 DNA reads as TGTGCCAGCAGTTACAGGAGAGACAATGAAAAACTGTTTTTT. The rearrangement uses TRBV7-2 and TRBJ1-4; D is possibly TRBD1 (5 bases). The CDR3 is 14 residues long. The V gene's germline CDR1 is SGHTA and CDR2 FQGNSA. V dropped 6 bases and J dropped 5 bases, with 13 bases sitting between them.

This clone was observed once. This chain uses TRBV7-9 with TRBJ1-4; TRBD1 matches 9 bases. This CDR3 comprises 15 residues. Germline V gene sequence: CDR1 SEHNR, CDR2 FQNEAQ (reference sequence). V shed 5 bases and J 7 bases; nucleotides not matched to a gene: 8. CDR3 residues: CASSRPRQGVEKLFF. For the CDR3, the DNA is TGTGCCAGCAGCAGACCCCGACAGGGGGTTGAAAAACTGTTTTTT. Looking up the rest from reference TRBV7-9 and TRBJ1-4 gives the full variable domain: DTGVSQNPRHKITKRGQNVTFRCDPISEHNRLYWYRQTLGQGPEFLTYFQNEAQLEKSRLLSDRFSAERPKGSFSTLEIQRTEQGDSAMYLCASSRPRQGVEKLFFGSGTQLSVL.

The chain links TRBV5-1 to TRBJ2-5; tentative D call: TRBD1 (6 bases). The germline gives CDR1 SGHRS, CDR2 YFSETQ. This CDR3 has 14 amino acids. The germline V and J ends were trimmed by 7 bases and 5 bases, with 18 bases remaining between them. CDR3 residues: CASHWSPQGETQYF. The CDR3, as DNA: TGCGCCAGCCACTGGAGCCCCCAGGGGGAGACCCAGTACTTC. Complete variable domain (other parts from reference TRBV5-1 and TRBJ2-5): KAGVTQTPRYLIKTRGQQVTLSCSPISGHRSVSWYQQTPGQGLQFLFEYFSETQRNKGNFPGRFSGRQFSNSRSEMNVSTLELGDSALYLCASHWSPQGETQYFGPGTRLLVL.

The chain couples TRBV7-9 to TRBJ2-5, with D perhaps matching TRBD2 (7 bases). CDR1 and CDR2 from the germline V gene are SEHNR and FQNEAQ (reference sequence). This CDR3 region has 15 residues. The V end was cut by 3 bases, the J end by 1 base, with 12 bases between. For the CDR3, the DNA is TGTGCCAGCAGCTTCCTAGGGGGGGCCCAAGAGACCCAGTACTTC. Translated: CASSFLGGAQETQYF.

The sample holds one count of this clone. V usage is TRBV11-2 and J usage is TRBJ2-6; unclear D gene. CDR1 and CDR2 from the germline V gene are SGHAT and FQNNGV. V was clipped by 10 bases and J by 0 bases, with 7 bases between them. CDR3 size: 13 residues. The CDR3: CANTPSGANVLTF. The CDR3 nucleotides read TGTGCCAACACCCCCTCTGGGGCCAACGTCCTGACTTTC.

J is TRBJ1-4 and V is TRBV25-1; 9 bases match TRBD1. The CDR3 runs to 16 residues. V lost 8 bases, J lost 5 bases, and 12 bases stayed unmatched. Germline V gives CDR1 MGHDK, CDR2 SYGVNS. CDR3 sequence reads: CASLDRGKGPNEKLFF. The CDR3 DNA sequence: TGTGCCAGCCTGGACAGGGGAAAGGGCCCGAATGAAAAACTGTTTTTT.

This clone was detected a few times. The genes are TRBV11-2 and TRBJ1-2; D not resolved. The CDR3 length is 14 residues. V was clipped by 0 bases and J by 2 bases, with 7 bases between them. Germline CDR1 is SGHAT and CDR2 is FQNNGV. The DNA for the CDR3 is TGTGCCAGCAGCTTAGAAAGAGGAAACTATGGCTACACCTTC. This sequence encodes CASSLERGNYGYTF.

The V and J genes are TRBV5-1 and TRBJ2-6; TRBD1 agrees at 7 bases. The germline gives CDR1 SGHRS, CDR2 YFSETQ. This CDR3 has 16 residues. V gave up 1 base and J gave up 2 bases; unmatched junction bases: 3. The CDR3 is CASSLLGTAGANVLTF. The CDR3, as DNA: TGCGCCAGCAGCTTGCTAGGGACAGCTGGGGCCAACGTCCTGACTTTC.

The chain uses TRBV18 and TRBJ1-6; TRBD1 is a possible D gene (6 bases). The CDR3 is 16 residues long. V was trimmed by 0 bases and J by 10 bases, leaving 16 bases between them. The germline CDR1 and CDR2 sequences are KGHSH and LQKENI. CDR3: CASSPPGATDDSPLHF. The CDR3 nucleotides read TGTGCCAGCTCACCACCGGGGGCGACAGACGACTCACCCCTCCACTTT.

This chain uses TRBV4-3 with TRBJ2-1; a possible D gene is TRBD2 (5 bases). This CDR3 is built from 15 residues. V lost 1 base, J lost 0 bases, and 7 bases lay in between. Germline V gene lookup returns CDR1 LGHNA and CDR2 YSLEER. This chain's CDR3 is CASSQAGSSYNEQFF. DNA of the CDR3: TGCGCCAGCAGCCAAGCGGGGAGCTCCTACAATGAGCAGTTCTTC.

The CDR3: CASSSGQGLDTQYF. The CDR3, as DNA: TGTGCCAGCAGTTCGGGACAGGGGCTAGATACGCAGTATTTT. The V and J genes are TRBV27 and TRBJ2-3, with 10 bases aligning to TRBD1. The CDR3 contains 14 residues. V was pared by 4 bases and J by 5 bases, with 3 bases of the junction left unmatched. Germline V lookup: CDR1 MNHEY, CDR2 SMNVEV (reference sequence).